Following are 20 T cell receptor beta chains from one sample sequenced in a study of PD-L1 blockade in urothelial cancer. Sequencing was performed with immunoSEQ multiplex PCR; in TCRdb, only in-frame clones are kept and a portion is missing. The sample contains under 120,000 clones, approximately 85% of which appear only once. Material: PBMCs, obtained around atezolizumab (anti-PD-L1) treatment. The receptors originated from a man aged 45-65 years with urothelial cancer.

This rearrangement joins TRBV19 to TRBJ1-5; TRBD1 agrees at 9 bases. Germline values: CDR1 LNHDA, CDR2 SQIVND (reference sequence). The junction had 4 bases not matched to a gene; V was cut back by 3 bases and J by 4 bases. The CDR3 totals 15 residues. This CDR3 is CASSMGTGSNQPQHF. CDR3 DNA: TGTGCCAGTAGTATGGGGACAGGGTCAAATCAGCCCCAGCATTTT. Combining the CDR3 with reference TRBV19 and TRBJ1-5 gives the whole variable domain DGGITQSPKYLFRKEGQNVTLSCEQNLNHDAMYWYRQDPGQGLRLIYYSQIVNDFQKGDIAEGYSVSREKKESFPLTVTSAQKNPTAFYLCASSMGTGSNQPQHFGDGTRLSIL.

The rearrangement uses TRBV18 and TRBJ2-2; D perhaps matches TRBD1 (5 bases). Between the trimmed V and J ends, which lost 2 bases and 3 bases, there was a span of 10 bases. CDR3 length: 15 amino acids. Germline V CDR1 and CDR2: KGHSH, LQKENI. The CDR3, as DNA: TGTGCCAGCTCACCAGGGGCAGCCGACACCGGGGAGCTGTTTTTT. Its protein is CASSPGAADTGELFF.

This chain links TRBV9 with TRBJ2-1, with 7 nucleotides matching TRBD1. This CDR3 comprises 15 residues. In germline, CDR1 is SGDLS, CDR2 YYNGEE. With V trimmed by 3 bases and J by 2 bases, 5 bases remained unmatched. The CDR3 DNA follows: TGTGCCAGCAGCGAACAGACAGGGCCCTACAATGAGCAGTTCTTC. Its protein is CASSEQTGPYNEQFF.

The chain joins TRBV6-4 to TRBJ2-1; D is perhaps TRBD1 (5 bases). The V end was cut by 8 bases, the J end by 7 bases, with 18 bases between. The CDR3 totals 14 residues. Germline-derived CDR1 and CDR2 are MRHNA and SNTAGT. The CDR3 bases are TGTGCCAGCGGCAGGGCCAAGTCTCTAAATGAGCAGTTCTTC. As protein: CASGRAKSLNEQFF.

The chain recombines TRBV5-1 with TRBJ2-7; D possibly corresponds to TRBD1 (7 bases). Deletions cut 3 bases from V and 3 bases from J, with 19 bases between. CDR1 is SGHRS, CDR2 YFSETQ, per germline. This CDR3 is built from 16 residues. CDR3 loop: CASSWDGTAGDYEQYF. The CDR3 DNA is TGCGCCAGCAGCTGGGACGGGACAGCGGGTGACTACGAGCAGTACTTC.

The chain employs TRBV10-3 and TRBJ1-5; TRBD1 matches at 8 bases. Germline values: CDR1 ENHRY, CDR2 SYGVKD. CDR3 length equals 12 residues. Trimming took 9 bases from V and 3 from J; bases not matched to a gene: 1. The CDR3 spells CAIQGVNQPQHF. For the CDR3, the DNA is TGTGCCATACAGGGGGTCAATCAGCCCCAGCATTTT.

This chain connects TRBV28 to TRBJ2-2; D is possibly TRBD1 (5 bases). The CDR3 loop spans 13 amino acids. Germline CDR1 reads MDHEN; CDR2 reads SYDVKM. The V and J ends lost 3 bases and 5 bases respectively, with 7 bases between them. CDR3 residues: CASSFRQTGELFF. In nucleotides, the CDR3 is TGTGCCAGCAGTTTTAGACAGACCGGGGAGCTGTTTTTT.

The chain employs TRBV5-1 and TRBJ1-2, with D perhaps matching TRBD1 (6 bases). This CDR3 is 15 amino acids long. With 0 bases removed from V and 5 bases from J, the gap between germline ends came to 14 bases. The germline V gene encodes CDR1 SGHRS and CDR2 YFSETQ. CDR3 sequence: CASSLVGGGPYGYTF. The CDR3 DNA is TGCGCCAGCAGCTTGGTGGGAGGGGGGCCTTATGGCTACACCTTC. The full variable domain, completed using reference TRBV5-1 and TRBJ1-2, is KAGVTQTPRYLIKTRGQQVTLSCSPISGHRSVSWYQQTPGQGLQFLFEYFSETQRNKGNFPGRFSGRQFSNSRSEMNVSTLELGDSALYLCASSLVGGGPYGYTFGSGTRLTVV.

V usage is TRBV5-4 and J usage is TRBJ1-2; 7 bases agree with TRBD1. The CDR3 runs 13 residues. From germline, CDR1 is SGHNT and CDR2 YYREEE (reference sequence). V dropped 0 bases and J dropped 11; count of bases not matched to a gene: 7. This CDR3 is CASSLDVQGKYTF. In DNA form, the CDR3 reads TGTGCCAGCAGCTTGGATGTACAGGGGAAGTACACCTTC.

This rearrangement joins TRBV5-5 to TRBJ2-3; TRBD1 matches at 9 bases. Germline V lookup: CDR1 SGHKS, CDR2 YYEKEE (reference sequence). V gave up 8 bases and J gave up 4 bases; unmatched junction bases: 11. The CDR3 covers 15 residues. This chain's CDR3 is CASLSLQGAPDTQYF. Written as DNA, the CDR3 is TGTGCCAGTCTAAGTTTACAGGGGGCTCCAGATACGCAGTATTTT.

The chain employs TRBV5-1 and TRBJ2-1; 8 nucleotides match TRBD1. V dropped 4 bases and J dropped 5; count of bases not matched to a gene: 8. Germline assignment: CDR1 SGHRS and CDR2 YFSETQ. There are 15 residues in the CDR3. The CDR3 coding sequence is TGCGCCAGCAGCGTGACAGGGGTCGGGGACAATGAGCAGTTCTTC. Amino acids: CASSVTGVGDNEQFF.

Here the CDR3 reads CSVEDSGRGTEAFF. CDR3 nucleotide sequence: TGCAGCGTTGAAGATAGTGGACGGGGCACTGAAGCTTTCTTT. The chain links TRBV29-1 to TRBJ1-1; D is ambiguous. The CDR3 covers 14 residues. Germline V CDR1 and CDR2: SQVTM, ANQGSEA. V lost 0 bases to trimming and J lost 4 bases, with 12 bases between them. The entire variable domain, with the rest obtained from reference TRBV29-1 and TRBJ1-1, is as follows: SAVISQKPSRDICQRGTSLTIQCQVDSQVTMMFWYRQQPGQSLTLIATANQGSEATYESGFVIDKFPISRPNLTFSTLTVSNMSPEDSSIYLCSVEDSGRGTEAFFGQGTRLTVV.

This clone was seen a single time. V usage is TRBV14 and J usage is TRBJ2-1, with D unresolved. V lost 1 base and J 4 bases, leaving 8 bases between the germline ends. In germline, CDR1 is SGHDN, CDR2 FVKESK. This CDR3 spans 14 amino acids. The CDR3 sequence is CASSQVGGYNEQFF. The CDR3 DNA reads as TGTGCCAGCAGCCAAGTTGGCGGTTACAATGAGCAGTTCTTC.

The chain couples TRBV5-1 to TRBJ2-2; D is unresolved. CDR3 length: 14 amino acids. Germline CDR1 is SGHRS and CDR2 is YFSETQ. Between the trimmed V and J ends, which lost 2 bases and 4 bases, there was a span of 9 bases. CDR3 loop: CASSFLVSTGELFF. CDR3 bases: TGCGCCAGCAGCTTTTTAGTTTCCACCGGGGAGCTGTTTTTT.

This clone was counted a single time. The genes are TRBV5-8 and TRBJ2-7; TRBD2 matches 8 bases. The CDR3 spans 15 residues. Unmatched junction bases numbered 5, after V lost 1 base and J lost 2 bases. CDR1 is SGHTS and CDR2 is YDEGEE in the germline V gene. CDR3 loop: CASSLSGSKPYEQYF. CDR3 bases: TGTGCCAGCAGCTTGAGCGGGAGTAAGCCCTACGAGCAGTACTTC.

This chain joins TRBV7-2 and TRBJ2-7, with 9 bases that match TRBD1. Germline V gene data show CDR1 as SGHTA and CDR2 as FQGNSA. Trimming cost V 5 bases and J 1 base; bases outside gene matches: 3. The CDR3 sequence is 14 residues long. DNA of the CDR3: TGTGCCAGCAGCCGGGGGACAGGGTCCTACGAGCAGTACTTC. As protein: CASSRGTGSYEQYF.

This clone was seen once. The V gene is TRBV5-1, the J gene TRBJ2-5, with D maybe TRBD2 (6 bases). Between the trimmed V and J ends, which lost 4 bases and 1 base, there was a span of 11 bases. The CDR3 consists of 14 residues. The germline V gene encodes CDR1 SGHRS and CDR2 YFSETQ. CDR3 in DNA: TGCGCCAGCAGCCCAGGGACTTCCCAAGAGACCCAGTACTTC. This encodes CASSPGTSQETQYF.

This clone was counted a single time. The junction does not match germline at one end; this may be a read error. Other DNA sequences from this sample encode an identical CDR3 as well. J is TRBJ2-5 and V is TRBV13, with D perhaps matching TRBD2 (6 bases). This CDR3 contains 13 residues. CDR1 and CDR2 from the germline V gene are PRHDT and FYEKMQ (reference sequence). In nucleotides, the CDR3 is TGTGCCAGCAGCCTAGGAGGGAGAGAGACCCAGTACTTC. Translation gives CASSLGGRETQYF.

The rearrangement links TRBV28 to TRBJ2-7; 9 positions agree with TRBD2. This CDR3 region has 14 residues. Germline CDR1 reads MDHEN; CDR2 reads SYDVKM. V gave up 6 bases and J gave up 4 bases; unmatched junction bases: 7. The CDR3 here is CASRNSGRSYEQYF. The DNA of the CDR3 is TGTGCCAGCAGAAATAGCGGGAGATCGTACGAGCAGTACTTC.

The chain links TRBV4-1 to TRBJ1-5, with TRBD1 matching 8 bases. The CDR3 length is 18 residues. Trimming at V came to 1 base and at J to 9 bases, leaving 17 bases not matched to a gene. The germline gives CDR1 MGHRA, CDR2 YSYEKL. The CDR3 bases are TGCGCCAGCAGCCAAGTTTCCGGCATGACAGGGGCAATGACGCCCCAGCATTTT. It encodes CASSQVSGMTGAMTPQHF.